The 13 T cell receptor beta chains below all came from one sample that was sequenced in a study of control samples from healthy donors and cancer patients. This table comes from immunoSEQ multiplex PCR, and its TCRdb copy is limited to in-frame clones, with some not included. The table has 150,000 or so clones, 92% seen once. Sequencing was performed on blood. Source of these receptors: a woman in her twenties or thirties in good health.

This clone was recorded once. This sequence joins TRBV19 and TRBJ2-2; D gene uncertain. V lost 6 bases and J 4 bases, leaving 15 bases between the germline ends. This CDR3 region has 15 residues. Germline-derived CDR1 and CDR2 are LNHDA and SQIVND (reference sequence). CDR3 amino acids: CASRELRYTTGELFF. For the CDR3, the DNA is TGTGCCAGTAGAGAGCTTAGATATACCACCGGGGAGCTGTTTTTT.

The chain joins TRBV6-5 to TRBJ1-1; D is ambiguous. The CDR3 contains 11 residues. The germline V and J ends were trimmed by 6 bases and 5 bases, with 7 bases remaining between them. Germline lookup yields CDR1 MNHEY and CDR2 SVGAGI. In DNA, the CDR3 is TGTGCCAGCAGCCAAGGAACTGAAGCTTTCTTT. Protein: CASSQGTEAFF.

V is TRBV2 and J is TRBJ1-1; D unresolved. Germline-derived CDR1 and CDR2 are SNHLY and FYNNEI. The CDR3 runs to 11 residues. Trimming pared 7 bases from V and 11 bases from J, leaving 14 bases between. The DNA of the CDR3 is TGTGCCAGCAAACCGGGCCTCTCGGCTTTCTTT. This encodes CASKPGLSAFF.

The chain carries TRBV4-1 and TRBJ2-1, with D unclear. Germline lookup yields CDR1 MGHRA and CDR2 YSYEKL. The CDR3 runs 13 residues. V was cut by 1 base and J by 15 bases, with 16 bases left in between. The CDR3 is CASSQAGVGLRFF. For the CDR3, the DNA is TGCGCCAGCAGCCAAGCAGGCGTGGGATTAAGGTTCTTC.

The gene calls are TRBV15 and TRBJ2-5; D remains ambiguous. V gave up 9 bases and J gave up 0 bases, with 11 bases separating them. Germline CDR1 reads LNHNV; CDR2 reads YYDKDF (reference sequence). The length of the CDR3 is 13 residues. The CDR3 coding sequence is TGTGCCACTGCGGCTGAGTACCAAGAGACCCAGTACTTC. Protein: CATAAEYQETQYF.

CDR3 amino acids: CAWSRPSDSYEQYF. As DNA, the CDR3 is TGTGCCTGGAGTAGGCCTTCTGACTCCTACGAGCAGTACTTC. The chain combines TRBV30 with TRBJ2-7; D call uncertain. The CDR3 consists of 14 residues. The germline V gene has CDR1 GTSNPN and CDR2 SVGIG (reference sequence). The V end lost 2 bases, the J end lost 0 bases, and 11 bases lay between the germline ends.

The chain is built from TRBV19 and TRBJ2-5, with 12 positions matching TRBD2. This CDR3 spans 15 amino acids. V shed 4 bases, J shed 1 base, and the junction held 1 base outside the gene matches. Germline V gene sequence: CDR1 LNHDA, CDR2 SQIVND (reference sequence). As DNA, the CDR3 is TGTGCCAGTAGTACACTAGCGGGAGGCCAAGAGACCCAGTACTTC. This sequence encodes CASSTLAGGQETQYF.

The V and J genes are TRBV28 and TRBJ2-7; 8 bases align to TRBD2. V lost 5 bases, J lost 0 bases, and 6 bases stayed unmatched. This CDR3 region has 15 residues. CDR1 MDHEN and CDR2 SYDVKM come from the germline V gene. The DNA for the CDR3 is TGTGCCAGCAGTCCACTAGCGGACCTCTCCTACGAGCAGTACTTC. Protein product: CASSPLADLSYEQYF. Combining the CDR3 with reference TRBV28 and TRBJ2-7 gives the whole variable domain DVKVTQSSRYLVKRTGEKVFLECVQDMDHENMFWYRQDPGLGLRLIYFSYDVKMKEKGDIPEGYSVSREKKERFSLILESASTNQTSMYLCASSPLADLSYEQYFGPGTRLTVT.

This clone was observed once. The chain has TRBV6-5 and TRBJ1-5; D perhaps matches TRBD1 (5 bases). CDR1 is MNHEY, CDR2 SVGAGI, per germline. V lost 4 bases to trimming and J lost 4 bases, with 8 bases between them. The CDR3 covers 13 residues. The CDR3 DNA is TGTGCCAGCAGTTTAGGGGCAAATCAGCCCCAGCATTTT. The encoded protein is CASSLGANQPQHF.

The chain uses TRBV5-5 and TRBJ2-5, with 11 bases fitting TRBD1. Germline V lookup: CDR1 SGHKS, CDR2 YYEKEE (reference sequence). V lost 4 bases to trimming and J lost 5 bases; unmatched junction nucleotides: 4. This CDR3 has 14 residues. CDR3 nucleotide sequence: TGTGCCAGCAGCGAGGACAGGGGGCGTGAGACCCAGTACTTC. Translated: CASSEDRGRETQYF.

V is TRBV6-2 or TRBV6-3 and J is TRBJ1-2; D possibly corresponds to TRBD1 (5 bases). This CDR3 is 13 amino acids long. V lost 5 bases, J lost 2 bases, and 9 bases lay in between. The germline V gene has CDR1 MNHEY and CDR2 SVGEGT. Written as DNA, the CDR3 is TGTGCCAGCAGTGTACAGGAAAACTATGGCTACACCTTC. Its protein is CASSVQENYGYTF.

This chain links TRBV6-2 or TRBV6-3 with TRBJ1-1; TRBD1 aligns across 8 bases. The CDR3 is made up of 16 amino acids. Per the germline V gene, CDR1 is MNHEY and CDR2 is SVGEGT. The V segment lost 5 bases and the J segment 1 base; nucleotides outside the gene matches: 9. As DNA, the CDR3 is TGTGCCAGCAGTATCGACAGGGGAAGGGAGAACACTGAAGCTTTCTTT. Protein sequence: CASSIDRGRENTEAFF.

The rearrangement uses TRBV28 and TRBJ2-5; 8 bases match TRBD1. V lost 2 bases and J lost 5; bases outside the gene matches: 7. Germline CDR1 reads MDHEN; CDR2 reads SYDVKM. CDR3 length: 15 residues. The CDR3 DNA follows: TGTGCCAGCAGTTTACCGACAGGGGTGATGGAGACCCAGTACTTC. Translating gives CASSLPTGVMETQYF.